The sequence of this T cell receptor (beta chain) was determined in a study of OX40 agonist ivuxolimab in advanced cancers. The V gene lost 5 bases and the J gene lost 0 bases, with 15 bases spanning the gap. This CDR3 is 16 amino acids long. The germline CDR1 and CDR2 sequences are KGHSH and LQKENI. Profiling relied on immunoSEQ multiplex PCR, and the TCRdb table lists in-frame clones only, not all of them. The sample lists approximately 58,000 clones, 86% occurring once. A history of autoimmune disease or systemic immunosuppression excluded patients. This TCR derives from an adult with an advanced solid tumor such as melanoma, head and neck, liver or kidney cancer. The source material was CD4+ or CD8+ T cells sorted from blood, sampled in a trial of the OX40 agonist ivuxolimab. The V gene is TRBV18, the J gene TRBJ2-3; D uncertain. The CDR3 sequence is CASSNLGSSSTDTQYF. The CDR3 coding sequence is TGTGCCAGCTCAAACCTTGGCTCCTCTAGCACAGATACGCAGTATTTT.